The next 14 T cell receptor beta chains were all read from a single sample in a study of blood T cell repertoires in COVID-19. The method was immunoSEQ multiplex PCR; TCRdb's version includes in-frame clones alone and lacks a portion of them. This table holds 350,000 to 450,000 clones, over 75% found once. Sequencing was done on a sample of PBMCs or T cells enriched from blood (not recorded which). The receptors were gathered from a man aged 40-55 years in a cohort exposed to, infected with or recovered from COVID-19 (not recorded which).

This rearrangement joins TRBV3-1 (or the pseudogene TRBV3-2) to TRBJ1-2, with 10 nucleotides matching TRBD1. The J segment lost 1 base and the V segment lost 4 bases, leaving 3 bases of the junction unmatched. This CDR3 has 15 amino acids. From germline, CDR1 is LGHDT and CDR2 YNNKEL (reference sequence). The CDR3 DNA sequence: TGTGCCAGCAGCCCTCGGGACAGGGGTAACTATGGCTACACCTTC. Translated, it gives CASSPRDRGNYGYTF.

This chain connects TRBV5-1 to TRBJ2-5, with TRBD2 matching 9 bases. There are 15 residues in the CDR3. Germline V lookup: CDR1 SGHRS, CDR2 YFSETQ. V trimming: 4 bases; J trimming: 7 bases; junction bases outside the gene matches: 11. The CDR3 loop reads CASSPLTSGEGTQYF. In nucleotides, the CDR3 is TGCGCCAGCAGCCCCCTGACTAGCGGCGAGGGGACCCAGTACTTC.

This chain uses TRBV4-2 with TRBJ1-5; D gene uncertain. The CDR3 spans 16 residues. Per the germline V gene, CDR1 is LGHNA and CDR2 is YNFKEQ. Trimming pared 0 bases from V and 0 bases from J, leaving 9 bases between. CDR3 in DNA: TGTGCCAGCAGCCAAGAGTTAGCCTATAGCAATCAGCCCCAGCATTTT. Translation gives CASSQELAYSNQPQHF.

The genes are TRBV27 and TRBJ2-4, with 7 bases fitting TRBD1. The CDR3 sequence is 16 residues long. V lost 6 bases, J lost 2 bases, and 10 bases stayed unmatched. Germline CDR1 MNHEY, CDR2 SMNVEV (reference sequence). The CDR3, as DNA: TGTGCCAGCAGCCAAGGGGGCCCTCATACCAAAAACATTCAGTACTTC. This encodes CASSQGGPHTKNIQYF.

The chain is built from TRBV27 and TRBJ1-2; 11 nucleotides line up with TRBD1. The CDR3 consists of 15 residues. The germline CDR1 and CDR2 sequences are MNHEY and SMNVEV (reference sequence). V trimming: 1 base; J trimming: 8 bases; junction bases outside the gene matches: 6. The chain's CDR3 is CASSLLGTGGGGYTF. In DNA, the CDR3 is TGTGCCAGCAGTTTATTAGGGACAGGGGGTGGGGGCTACACCTTC.

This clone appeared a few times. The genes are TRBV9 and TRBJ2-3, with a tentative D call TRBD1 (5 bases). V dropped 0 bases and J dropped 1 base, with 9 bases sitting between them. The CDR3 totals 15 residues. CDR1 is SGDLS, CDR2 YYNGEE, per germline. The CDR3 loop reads CASSVGGMGTDTQYF. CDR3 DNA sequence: TGTGCCAGCAGCGTAGGGGGCATGGGCACAGATACGCAGTATTTT.

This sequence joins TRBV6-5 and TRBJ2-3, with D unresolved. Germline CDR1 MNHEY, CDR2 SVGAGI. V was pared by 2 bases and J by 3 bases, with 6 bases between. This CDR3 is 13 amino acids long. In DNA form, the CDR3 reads TGTGCCAGCAGTTACGGCTCAACAGATACGCAGTATTTT. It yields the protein CASSYGSTDTQYF.

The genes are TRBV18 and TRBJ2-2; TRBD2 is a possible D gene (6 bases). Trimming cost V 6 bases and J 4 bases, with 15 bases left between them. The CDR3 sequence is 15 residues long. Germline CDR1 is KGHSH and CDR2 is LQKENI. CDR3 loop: CASSRALAGTGELFF. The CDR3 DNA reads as TGTGCCAGCTCCCGCGCACTAGCTGGCACCGGGGAGCTGTTTTTT.

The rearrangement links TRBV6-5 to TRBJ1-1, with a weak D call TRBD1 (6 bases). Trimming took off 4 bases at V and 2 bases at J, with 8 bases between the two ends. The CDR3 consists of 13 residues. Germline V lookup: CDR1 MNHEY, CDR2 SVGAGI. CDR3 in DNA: TGTGCCAGCAGTTCAGGGGCCAACACTGAAGCTTTCTTT. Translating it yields CASSSGANTEAFF.

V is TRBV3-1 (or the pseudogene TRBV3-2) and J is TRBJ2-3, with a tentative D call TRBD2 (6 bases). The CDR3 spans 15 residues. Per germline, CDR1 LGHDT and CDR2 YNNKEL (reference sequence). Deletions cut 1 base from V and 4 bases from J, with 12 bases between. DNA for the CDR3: TGTGCCAGCAGCCAAGTCAGCGGGCCAGCAGATACGCAGTATTTT. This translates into CASSQVSGPADTQYF.

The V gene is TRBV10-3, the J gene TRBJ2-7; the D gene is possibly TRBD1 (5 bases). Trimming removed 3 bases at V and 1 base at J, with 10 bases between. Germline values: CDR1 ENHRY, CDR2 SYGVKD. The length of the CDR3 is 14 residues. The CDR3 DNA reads TGTGCCATCAGTGACGCTCAGGGTTCCTACGAGCAGTACTTC. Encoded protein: CAISDAQGSYEQYF.

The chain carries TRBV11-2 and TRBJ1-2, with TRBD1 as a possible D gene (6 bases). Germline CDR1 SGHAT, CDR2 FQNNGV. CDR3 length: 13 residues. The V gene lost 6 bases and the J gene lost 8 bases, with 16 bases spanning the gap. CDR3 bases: TGTGCCAGCAGTCAATACAGGGTGGGGGGCTACACCTTC. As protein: CASSQYRVGGYTF.

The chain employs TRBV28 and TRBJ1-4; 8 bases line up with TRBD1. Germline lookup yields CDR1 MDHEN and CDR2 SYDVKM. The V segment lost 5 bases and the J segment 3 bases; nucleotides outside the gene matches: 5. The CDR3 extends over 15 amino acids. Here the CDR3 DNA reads TGTGCCAGCAGTCCTTCGACAGGGGCTAATGAAAAACTGTTTTTT. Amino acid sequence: CASSPSTGANEKLFF.

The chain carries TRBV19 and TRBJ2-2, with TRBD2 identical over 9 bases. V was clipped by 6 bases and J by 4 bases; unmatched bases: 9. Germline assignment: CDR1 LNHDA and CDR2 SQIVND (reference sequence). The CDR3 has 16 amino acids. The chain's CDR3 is CASSPGLAGTTGELFF. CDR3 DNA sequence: TGTGCCAGTAGCCCGGGACTAGCTGGGACCACCGGGGAGCTGTTTTTT.